The rows below give T cell receptor beta chains drawn from one sample of a study of T-cell memory formation after mild COVID-19. One entry per CDR3 protein results from TCRdb running MiXCR on the 5' RACE reads. The sample has 400,000 to 500,000 distinct CDR3 sequences; about 19% are singletons. Sequencing was carried out using PBMCs or a T cell subset sorted from them (not recorded which). These receptors all come from an adult woman who had mild COVID-19 (a few samples of this study predate the infection). Cell type and time point are not known. CDR3s include the opening cysteine and the closing phenylalanine or tryptophan. Fields, in order: V gene, D gene, J gene, clone size, CDR3 DNA, CDR3 protein. D genes are given only for firm matches. Clone size is not always given. Where it is, it says once, few, many or a class for expanded clones.

TRBV27	TRBD1	TRBJ2-1	-	TGTGCCAGCACCCTGGACAGGGGCTCCTACAATGAGCAGTTCTTC	CASTLDRGSYNEQFF
TRBV3-1	-	TRBJ2-7	-	TGTGCCAGCAGTGACCGGGACTGGACGCAGTACTTC	CASSDRDWTQYF
TRBV7-6	-	TRBJ1-2	few	TGTGCCAGCAGCTTAGCGGGGCTCAGCGGCTACACCTTC	CASSLAGLSGYTF
TRBV6-5	-	TRBJ2-4	-	TGTGCCAGCAGCTCCTGGGCCCGGGCCAAAAACATTCAGTACTTC	CASSSWARAKNIQYF
TRBV15	-	TRBJ1-2	many	TGTGCCACCAGCAGAGAATCATATGGCTACACCTTC	CATSRESYGYTF
TRBV24-1	-	TRBJ1-1	few	TGTGCCACCAGCAGGGGAGAGGAAGCTTTCTTT	CATSRGEEAFF
TRBV7-8	TRBD1	TRBJ2-7	many	TGTGCCAGCAGCCAGACAGGGAAGGTGTACGAGCAGTACTTC	CASSQTGKVYEQYF
TRBV11-2	TRBD1	TRBJ2-1	few	TGTGCCAGCCCATCTCTCCCCGACAGGGGCTCCTACAATGAGCAGTTCTTC	CASPSLPDRGSYNEQFF
TRBV5-1	-	TRBJ2-6	-	TGCGCCAGCAGCCCATTCGCCCCTGGGGCCAACGTCCTGACTTTC	CASSPFAPGANVLTF
TRBV11-2	TRBD2	TRBJ2-2	few	TGTGCCAGCAGCATCGGGGGGACCGGGGAGCTGTTTTTT	CASSIGGTGELFF
TRBV7-2	-	TRBJ1-1	few	TGTGCCAGCAGCTTTCTCGGAAGGAACACTGAAGCTTTCTTT	CASSFLGRNTEAFF
TRBV24-1	-	TRBJ2-5	many	TGTGCCACCAGTGTTTCTCCTTGGACATTGACCCAGTACTTC	CATSVSPWTLTQYF
TRBV19	-	TRBJ1-4	few	TGTGCCAGTGAGGTTGTAGCAACTAATGAAAAACTGTTTTTT	CASEVVATNEKLFF
TRBV15	-	TRBJ2-7	few	TGTGCCACCAGCCCCCGGGGTTCCTACGAGCAGTACTTC	CATSPRGSYEQYF
TRBV5-1	-	TRBJ2-2	few	TGCGCCAGCAGCTTGGGGGCGGTGAGCACCGGGGAGCTGTTTTTT	CASSLGAVSTGELFF
TRBV6-6	-	TRBJ2-2	-	TGTGCCAGCAGTTACCCAGCTAGCACCGGGGAGCTGTTTTTT	CASSYPASTGELFF
TRBV10-3	-	TRBJ2-7	few	TGTGCCATCAGTGAGTCGCTGTACACCTCCTACTACGAGCAGTACTTC	CAISESLYTSYYEQYF
TRBV12-3/TRBV12-4	TRBD1	TRBJ2-1	few	TGTGCCAGCAGTTCGCCCCCGGCAGGGGGTATGGGAGATGAGCAGTTCTTC	CASSSPPAGGMGDEQFF
TRBV19	-	TRBJ2-6	few	TGTGCCAGTAGTGGACCAGGCCTCTCTGGGGCCAACGTCCTGACTTTC	CASSGPGLSGANVLTF
TRBV5-6	-	TRBJ2-3	-	TGTGCCAGCAGCACCCATCGGCTGGATACGCAGTATTTT	CASSTHRLDTQYF
TRBV24-1	-	TRBJ2-5	-	TGTGCCACCAGTGACCGGGGACCGAGGGGGGAGACCCAGTACTTC	CATSDRGPRGETQYF
TRBV7-8	-	TRBJ2-3	-	TGTGCCAGCAGCTTAAACACGGTAGGGGGCACAGATACGCAGTATTTT	CASSLNTVGGTDTQYF
TRBV19	-	TRBJ1-5	-	TGTGCCAGTAGTCGAGCGGGCACGGTGGTGGAGCCCCAGCATTTT	CASSRAGTVVEPQHF
TRBV24-1	TRBD2	TRBJ2-7	-	TGTGCCACCAGTGATCCAACTAGCGCGTACTACGAGCAGTACTTC	CATSDPTSAYYEQYF
TRBV12-3/TRBV12-4	-	TRBJ2-7	-	TGTGCCAGCAGTTGGTTGGACTATGGCTACGAGCAGTACTTC	CASSWLDYGYEQYF
TRBV5-1	-	TRBJ2-1	few	TGCGCCAGCAGTTCAGGGACGTACCCCTACAATGAGCAGTTCTTC	CASSSGTYPYNEQFF
TRBV24-1	-	TRBJ1-1	-	TGTGCCACCAGTCCAGATGTGGGGACTGAAGCTTTCTTT	CATSPDVGTEAFF
TRBV29-1	TRBD2	TRBJ2-3	few	TGCAGCGTTGAAGGGGAGACTAGCGGGAGATCAGATACGCAGTATTTT	CSVEGETSGRSDTQYF
TRBV7-9	TRBD2	TRBJ2-2	-	TGTGCCAGCAGCTTAGCGCCTAGCGGGAACACCGGGGAGCTGTTTTTT	CASSLAPSGNTGELFF